The table lists the clone carrying this T cell receptor (beta chain) with a few counts. Its antigen is currently unknown. The entirety of the isolated RNA underwent reverse transcription, so expressed TCRB transcripts were sequenced. Profiled with immunoSEQ multiplex PCR; TCRdb holds only in-frame clones, not every one. Here the sample spans nearly 700,000 clones, 13% being singletons. J was trimmed by 7 bases and V by 1 base; bases with no gene match: 8. The CDR3 runs 15 residues. Germline V gene lookup returns CDR1 LNHNV and CDR2 YYDKDF (reference sequence). The data were taken from a study of beta chain features in type 1 diabetes. General study points: The study found moderately but significantly shorter TCRB CDR3s in all four CD4+ subsets of Type 1 diabetes patients. The similarity of naive, central memory and Treg TCRB repertoires appeared greater among patients than among healthy donors.

Material: naive CD4+ T cells from blood. The V gene is TRBV15, the J gene TRBJ1-2; the match to TRBD1 covers 8 bases. The sequence derives from a man aged 18 to 30 with type 1 diabetes. CDR3 bases: TGTGCCACCAGCAGAGGCGGACAGGGAATTTTTGGCTACACCTTC. This encodes CATSRGGQGIFGYTF.